Listed below are T cell receptor beta chains from one sample, sequenced in a study of shared clonotypes between healthy human individuals. TCRdb keeps only in-frame clones here, not all; method: immunoSEQ multiplex PCR. This table has more than 600,000 clones, 90% to 95% appearing once. Sequencing input: naive CD8+ T cells sorted from blood. The source of these receptors is a man aged 25 to 45 in good health. Both conserved end residues are trimmed from each CDR3.

v_call	j_call	cdr3_aa
TRBV14	TRBJ2-3	ASSQVVGVADTQY
TRBV9	TRBJ2-6	ASSVQSSGANVLT
TRBV27	TRBJ2-7	ASGGGFYEQY
TRBV27	TRBJ2-3	ASSPLAGVVDTQY
TRBV27	TRBJ2-1	ASSQHRSNEQF
TRBV5-5	TRBJ2-7	ASSLNRVRATKGYEQY
TRBV7-6	TRBJ2-7	ASSLGGSGSYEQY
TRBV5-6	TRBJ2-1	ASSLGTGGTYEQF
TRBV28	TRBJ1-2	ASSSDQSHGYT
TRBV13	TRBJ2-2	ASSPGTAGTSGGTNTGELF
TRBV19	TRBJ2-1	ASSIVTYNEQF
TRBV28	TRBJ1-4	ASRGQGRNSREKLF
TRBV2	TRBJ2-5	ASSSGTSGYQETQY
TRBV27	TRBJ2-7	ASSPGTGDFEQY
TRBV27	TRBJ2-5	ASSFRQGVETQY
TRBV28	TRBJ2-7	ASSLKAVRTHEQY
TRBV6-1	TRBJ1-1	ASSEDEDRGGTEAF
TRBV10-2	TRBJ1-1	ASSEGLVDTEAF
TRBV19	TRBJ2-5	ASSITGAKETQY
TRBV27	TRBJ2-1	ASSAGLAGVNEQF
TRBV9	TRBJ1-1	ASSEGPGTEAF
TRBV27	TRBJ2-2	ASSWGTGELF
TRBV7-3	TRBJ2-6	ASSLTPLAGTTGANVLT
TRBV19	TRBJ2-7	ASSANGLVYEQY
TRBV4-1	TRBJ1-3	ASSQVPGSDSGNTIY
TRBV5-4	TRBJ2-5	ASSADDSALEQETQY
TRBV7-8	TRBJ2-1	ASSLASHGTYNEQF
TRBV7-2	TRBJ2-1	ASSLWLAGGDEQF
TRBV2	TRBJ2-7	ASRLTGGNLYEQY
TRBV4-1	TRBJ2-7	ASSQEVGTYEQY
TRBV27	TRBJ2-7	ASSPGQAGYEQY
TRBV11-2	TRBJ2-7	ASSLVSSGRNYEQY
TRBV7-3	TRBJ1-2	ASSPTAGGVYGYT
TRBV4-1	TRBJ2-7	ASSPHGTGSYEQY
TRBV5-4	TRBJ2-7	ASSHGQSSYEQY
TRBV4-1	TRBJ1-2	ASSLVGEIYT
TRBV19	TRBJ1-5	ASATGLDQPQH
TRBV5-4	TRBJ2-7	ASSFRGGQIYEQY
TRBV11-3	TRBJ1-1	ASSLVMNTEAF
TRBV5-1	TRBJ2-3	ASSPDRGSSTDTQY
TRBV28	TRBJ1-2	ASSSGGNYGYT
TRBV7-8	TRBJ2-5	ASRGLANQETQY
TRBV27	TRBJ2-7	ASSFRLHYEQY
TRBV13	TRBJ2-7	ASSLGGGPSYEQY
TRBV4-3	TRBJ2-1	ASSQDRGSSYNEQF
TRBV19	TRBJ2-2	ASSIPPGGELF
TRBV6-5	TRBJ1-2	ASSYSGPNYGYT
TRBV13	TRBJ2-3	ASSLEQNLPY
TRBV4-1	TRBJ2-7	ASSQETSRAYEQY
TRBV30	TRBJ1-5	AWSAQNFNQPQH
TRBV7-9	TRBJ2-1	ASSGFRDRDTYNEQF
TRBV6-1	TRBJ1-5	ASSEFPAVYSNQPQH
TRBV30	TRBJ2-3	AWSTGTTSTDTQY
TRBV7-9	TRBJ2-3	ASSPPLVGGPEDTQY
TRBV9	TRBJ1-1	ASSGFRDSMNTEAF
TRBV5-1	TRBJ2-5	ASGGKWGGRAGETQY
TRBV6-6	TRBJ1-5	ASGIDNQPQH
TRBV28	TRBJ2-1	ASSSVEQF
TRBV5-4	TRBJ2-3	ASSLVGDRDTQY
TRBV11-2	TRBJ2-1	ASSLIREPSYNEQF